A single sample is the source of the 16 T cell receptor beta chains below, sequenced in a study of blood T cell repertoires in COVID-19. Only in-frame clones appear in the TCRdb table, and some are missing; sequencing was by immunoSEQ multiplex PCR. Of over 200,000 clones detected, 87% appear once; the ten largest clones hold 1.9%. Source material: peripheral blood. The receptors were gathered from a man between 40 and 49 years old with active or convalescent COVID-19.

The chain combines TRBV12-3 or TRBV12-4 with TRBJ1-1, with TRBD1 matching 7 bases. Unmatched junction bases numbered 6, after V lost 5 bases and J lost 6 bases. CDR3 size: 13 residues. The CDR3 DNA reads TGTGCCAGCAGTGCAGGGGGGTTCGCTGAAGCTTTCTTT. It encodes CASSAGGFAEAFF.

This clone was detected a few times. The rearrangement joins TRBV5-1 to TRBJ1-1, with a tentative D call TRBD1 (6 bases). The V end lost 4 bases, the J end lost 6 bases, and 13 bases lay between the germline ends. Germline lookup yields CDR1 SGHRS and CDR2 YFSETQ. This CDR3 region has 13 residues. CDR3 sequence: CASSAGVISEAFF. DNA for the CDR3: TGCGCCAGCAGCGCAGGGGTTATCTCTGAAGCTTTCTTT.

This chain links TRBV10-1 with TRBJ2-5; D might be TRBD2 (6 bases). V lost 9 bases to trimming and J lost 5 bases, with 16 bases between them. CDR3 length: 13 residues. Germline V gene data show CDR1 as WNHNN and CDR2 as SYGVQD (reference sequence). CDR3 in DNA: TGCGCCAGTTCCCCTCGGGCGGGGGAGACCCAGTACTTC. It encodes CASSPRAGETQYF.

This chain uses TRBV6-4 with TRBJ2-3, with D unresolved. The CDR3 sequence is 13 residues long. Trimming cost V 0 bases and J 5 bases, with 6 bases left between them. Looked up from germline, CDR1 is MRHNA and CDR2 is SNTAGT. CDR3: CASSDSFQDTQYF. DNA of the CDR3: TGTGCCAGCAGTGACTCGTTTCAAGATACGCAGTATTTT.

V is TRBV25-1 and J is TRBJ1-4; D call uncertain. V gave up 4 bases and J gave up 1 base, with 16 bases separating them. This CDR3 contains 17 residues. Germline CDR1 and CDR2: MGHDK and SYGVNS. As DNA, the CDR3 is TGTGCCAGCAGTGGGTACCAGTCTGATCGAACTAATGAAAAACTGTTTTTT. It yields the protein CASSGYQSDRTNEKLFF.

This clone was seen only once. This chain connects TRBV2 to TRBJ1-6; TRBD1 matches at 7 bases. J gave up 7 bases and V 8 bases, and 8 bases lay outside the gene matches. This CDR3 has 14 residues. CDR1 and CDR2 from the germline V gene are SNHLY and FYNNEI. CDR3 in amino acids: CASAGQLLNSPLHF. The CDR3 nucleotides are TGTGCCAGCGCGGGACAGCTTCTAAATTCACCCCTCCACTTT.

This chain connects TRBV11-2 to TRBJ2-7; TRBD2 agrees at 7 bases. This CDR3 contains 14 residues. With 1 base clipped from V and 6 bases from J, the junction kept 6 bases outside the gene matches. Per the germline V gene, CDR1 is SGHAT and CDR2 is FQNNGV. CDR3 region: CASSLAAGSREQYF. DNA for the CDR3: TGTGCCAGCAGCTTAGCAGCGGGATCGCGCGAGCAGTACTTC.

V usage is TRBV4-1 and J usage is TRBJ2-7; 8 positions agree with TRBD2. The CDR3 totals 14 residues. CDR1 MGHRA and CDR2 YSYEKL come from the germline V gene. V was clipped by 6 bases and J by 7 bases; unmatched bases: 11. CDR3 in amino acids: CASRGLAGSGEQYF. CDR3 DNA: TGCGCCAGCAGGGGGCTAGCGGGTTCAGGAGAGCAGTACTTC.

The sample holds one count of this clone. The J gene is TRBJ1-4, the V gene TRBV18; D remains ambiguous. In germline, CDR1 is KGHSH, CDR2 LQKENI. CDR3 length: 14 residues. The V end was cut by 4 bases, the J end by 5 bases, with 11 bases between. The CDR3: CASSLQNKNEKLFF. Here the CDR3 DNA reads TGTGCCAGCTCACTACAGAACAAAAATGAAAAACTGTTTTTT.

J is TRBJ2-2 and V is TRBV29-1, with no clear D. Looked up from germline, CDR1 is SQVTM and CDR2 is ANQGSEA. The CDR3 sequence is 14 residues long. The V gene lost 0 bases and the J gene lost 2 bases, with 7 bases spanning the gap. CDR3 protein: CSVEEHVNTGELFF. The DNA of the CDR3 is TGCAGCGTTGAAGAACACGTTAACACCGGGGAGCTGTTTTTT.

The chain combines TRBV28 with TRBJ2-2, with 9 bases matching TRBD2. The junction had 11 bases not matched to a gene; V was cut back by 1 base and J by 5 bases. The CDR3 is made up of 18 amino acids. Germline V lookup: CDR1 MDHEN, CDR2 SYDVKM. CDR3: CASSLYSRGGAGTGELFF. CDR3 DNA sequence: TGTGCCAGCAGTTTATATTCTCGCGGGGGGGCCGGAACCGGGGAGCTGTTTTTT.

The J gene is TRBJ2-1, the V gene TRBV5-4, with 8 bases matching TRBD1. The CDR3 is 16 amino acids. V lost 5 bases, J lost 2 bases, and 9 bases stayed unmatched. The V gene's germline CDR1 is SGHNT and CDR2 YYREEE (reference sequence). CDR3 in DNA: TGTGCCAGCAGTTCTAGACAGGGGACCACCTACAATGAGCAGTTCTTC. Amino acid sequence: CASSSRQGTTYNEQFF.

This clone has just one count. The chain combines TRBV30 with TRBJ1-2; a weak D match, TRBD1 (5 bases). The CDR3 contains 11 residues. Per the germline V gene, CDR1 is GTSNPN and CDR2 is SVGIG (reference sequence). V was trimmed by 5 bases and J by 2 bases, leaving 6 bases between them. DNA of the CDR3: TGTGCCTGGGGACAAAACTATGGCTACACCTTC. Translating it yields CAWGQNYGYTF.

V is TRBV5-4 and J is TRBJ2-5; the match to TRBD1 covers 10 bases. The CDR3 is made up of 17 amino acids. V was clipped by 4 bases and J by 5 bases; unmatched bases: 14. Germline lookup yields CDR1 SGHNT and CDR2 YYREEE (reference sequence). CDR3 amino acids: CASSPTGQGSQSETQYF. Written as DNA, the CDR3 is TGTGCCAGCAGCCCCACGGGACAGGGGAGTCAGAGCGAGACCCAGTACTTC.

This rearrangement joins TRBV28 to TRBJ1-3; D not resolved. Germline CDR1 is MDHEN and CDR2 is SYDVKM. This CDR3 comprises 14 residues. V was clipped by 3 bases and J by 0 bases, with 6 bases between them. The CDR3 protein is CASSFLLSGNTIYF. CDR3 DNA sequence: TGTGCCAGCAGTTTCCTACTCTCTGGAAACACCATATATTTT.

The chain is built from TRBV30 and TRBJ1-2, with 8 bases aligning to TRBD1. The CDR3 has 15 residues. Germline trimming cut 2 bases from V and 7 bases from J; bases unmatched to any gene: 12. Germline V gene sequence: CDR1 GTSNPN, CDR2 SVGIG (reference sequence). DNA of the CDR3: TGTGCCTGGAGTTCGGACAGGGCCAGATGGGGTGGCTACACCTTC. Amino acid sequence: CAWSSDRARWGGYTF.